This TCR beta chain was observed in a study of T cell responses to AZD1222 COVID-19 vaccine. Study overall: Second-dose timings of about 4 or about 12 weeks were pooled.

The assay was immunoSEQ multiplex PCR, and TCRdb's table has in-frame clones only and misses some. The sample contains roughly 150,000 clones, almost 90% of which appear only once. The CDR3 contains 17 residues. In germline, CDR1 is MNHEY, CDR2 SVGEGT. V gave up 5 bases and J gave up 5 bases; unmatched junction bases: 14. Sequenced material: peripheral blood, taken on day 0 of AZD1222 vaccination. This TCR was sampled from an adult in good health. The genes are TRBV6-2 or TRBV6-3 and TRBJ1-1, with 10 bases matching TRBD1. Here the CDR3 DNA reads TGTGCCAGCAGTGACAGGGGGCTTTCAGGGTTAACGACTGAAGCTTTCTTT. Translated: CASSDRGLSGLTTEAFF.